These 25 T cell receptor beta chains were all obtained from the same sample, sequenced in a study of blood T cell repertoires in COVID-19. Assay used: immunoSEQ multiplex PCR; TCRdb lists only in-frame clones, some missing. The table shows around 190,000 clones, with around 80% occurring only once. Material for sequencing was peripheral blood. Receptors originate from a woman aged 55-70 years with COVID-19, enrolled during active disease.

V and J are TRBV11-2 and TRBJ2-7; D is possibly TRBD2 (6 bases). Germline values: CDR1 SGHAT, CDR2 FQNNGV. The V gene lost 5 bases and the J gene lost 3 bases, with 23 bases spanning the gap. The CDR3 loop spans 17 amino acids. DNA for the CDR3: TGTGCCAGCAGCCTCCTCGCTGGGGGGAGCATAGTCTACGAGCAGTACTTC. Its translation: CASSLLAGGSIVYEQYF.

The rearrangement joins TRBV5-6 to TRBJ2-7, with D possibly matching TRBD2 (6 bases). The CDR3 sequence is 13 residues long. Germline CDR1 reads SGHDT; CDR2 reads YYEEEE. V was pared by 0 bases and J by 5 bases, with 9 bases between. DNA for the CDR3: TGTGCCAGCAGCTTGGCCGGGAGTGACGAGCAGTACTTC. It specifies CASSLAGSDEQYF.

The V and J genes are TRBV11-2 and TRBJ2-7; 14 nucleotides line up with TRBD2. This CDR3 is built from 15 residues. V gave up 3 bases and J gave up 5 bases; unmatched junction bases: 3. The V gene's germline CDR1 is SGHAT and CDR2 FQNNGV. The CDR3 loop is CASSLGLAGDNEQYF. In DNA, the CDR3 is TGTGCCAGCAGCTTGGGACTAGCGGGAGATAACGAGCAGTACTTC. The full variable domain, rest sourced from reference TRBV11-2 and TRBJ2-7, is EAGVAQSPRYKIIEKRQSVAFWCNPISGHATLYWYQQILGQGPKLLIQFQNNGVVDDSQLPKDRFSAERLKGVDSTLKIQPAKLEDSAVYLCASSLGLAGDNEQYFGPGTRLTVT.

The chain joins TRBV7-2 to TRBJ2-5, with TRBD1 as a possible D gene (5 bases). Trimming removed 1 base from V and 2 bases from J, with 8 bases in between. Germline V lookup: CDR1 SGHTA, CDR2 FQGNSA. This CDR3 is built from 14 residues. The CDR3 is CASSLVTDQETQYF. In DNA form, the CDR3 reads TGTGCCAGCAGCTTAGTGACAGATCAAGAGACCCAGTACTTC.

The sample holds a few counts of this clone. This chain connects TRBV9 to TRBJ1-2, with a possible D match to TRBD1 (5 bases). The CDR3 covers 14 residues. The ends were cut back, 3 bases at V and 8 bases at J, with 17 bases in the middle. The germline V gene has CDR1 SGDLS and CDR2 YYNGEE. The CDR3 spells CASSAGGAGRGYTF. CDR3 nucleotides: TGTGCCAGCAGCGCGGGGGGAGCAGGGCGAGGCTACACCTTC. Filled out from reference TRBV9 and TRBJ1-2, the complete variable domain reads DSGVTQTPKHLITATGQRVTLRCSPRSGDLSVYWYQQSLDQGLQFLIQYYNGEERAKGNILERFSAQQFPDLHSELNLSSLELGDSALYFCASSAGGAGRGYTFGSGTRLTVV.

The rearrangement links TRBV18 to TRBJ1-5; 8 bases map to TRBD1. Germline-derived CDR1 and CDR2 are KGHSH and LQKENI. After removal of 0 bases from V and 8 bases from J, the junction contained 0 bases not matched to a gene. There are 13 residues in the CDR3. CDR3 in DNA: TGTGCCAGCTCACCACCGACAGGGGAGCCCCAGCATTTT. Its translation is CASSPPTGEPQHF.

The V and J genes are TRBV6-6 and TRBJ2-1; D not certain. There are 14 residues in the CDR3. Germline V lookup: CDR1 MNHNY, CDR2 SVGAGI (reference sequence). V was shortened by 10 bases and J by 5 bases, with 18 bases between the two germline ends. In DNA, the CDR3 is TGTGCCACCTCCCGCGCCTCGACTCACAATGAGCAGTTCTTC. This encodes CATSRASTHNEQFF.

This clone turned up a few times. The chain joins TRBV18 to TRBJ1-5, with a tentative D call TRBD1 (6 bases). The CDR3 has 15 residues. CDR1 and CDR2 (germline): KGHSH, LQKENI. Deletions cut 3 bases from V and 7 bases from J, with 16 bases between. The CDR3 coding sequence is TGTGCCAGCTCACCGGTGGCAGGGGAGGGGCAGCCCCAGCATTTT. This gives the protein CASSPVAGEGQPQHF. The full variable domain, its missing parts supplied by reference TRBV18 and TRBJ1-5, is NAGVMQNPRHLVRRRGQEARLRCSPMKGHSHVYWYRQLPEEGLKFMVYLQKENIIDESGMPKERFSAEFPKEGPSILRIQQVVRGDSAAYFCASSPVAGEGQPQHFGDGTRLSIL.

The chain couples TRBV19 to TRBJ1-1; 9 bases agree with TRBD1. The CDR3 spans 17 residues. V trimming: 7 bases; J trimming: 0 bases; junction bases outside the gene matches: 12. Germline V gene sequence: CDR1 LNHDA, CDR2 SQIVND (reference sequence). The CDR3 DNA reads as TGTGCCAGTACCCGCAAGGCCGGGACAGGGCTGAACACTGAAGCTTTCTTT. Amino acid sequence: CASTRKAGTGLNTEAFF.

The chain recombines TRBV6-5 with TRBJ2-2; the D gene is possibly TRBD1 (5 bases). Germline lookup yields CDR1 MNHEY and CDR2 SVGAGI. Between the trimmed V and J ends, which lost 5 bases and 2 bases, there was a span of 12 bases. This CDR3 comprises 15 residues. CDR3 nucleotides: TGTGCCAGCAGTAACCAGGGCCGCAACACCGGGGAGCTGTTTTTT. Its protein is CASSNQGRNTGELFF.

The gene calls are TRBV25-1 and TRBJ1-4; TRBD1 matches at 7 bases. The CDR3 spans 15 residues. V was pared by 3 bases and J by 1 base, with 2 bases of the junction left unmatched. Germline V gives CDR1 MGHDK, CDR2 SYGVNS. In DNA, the CDR3 is TGTGCCAGCAGTGAGACAGGGCTAACTAATGAAAAACTGTTTTTT. Protein product: CASSETGLTNEKLFF. Together with reference TRBV25-1 and TRBJ1-4, the CDR3 gives the full variable domain: EADIYQTPRYLVIGTGKKITLECSQTMGHDKMYWYQQDPGMELHLIHYSYGVNSTEKGDLSSESTVSRIRTEHFPLTLESARPSHTSQYLCASSETGLTNEKLFFGSGTQLSVL.

On this clone itself: This specimen includes other DNA sequences encoding the same CDR3. The rearrangement links TRBV11-3 to TRBJ2-3, with D maybe TRBD2 (6 bases). V lost 5 bases, J lost 0 bases, and 9 bases lay in between. Germline CDR1 reads SGHNT; CDR2 reads YENEEA. The CDR3 extends over 14 amino acids. CDR3 protein: CASSPGTSTDTQYF. The CDR3 region has the DNA TGTGCCAGCAGCCCTGGGACTAGCACAGATACGCAGTATTTT.

This clone turned up a few times. The rearrangement uses TRBV5-1 and TRBJ2-1, with no clear D. CDR1 is SGHRS and CDR2 is YFSETQ in the germline V gene. V dropped 3 bases and J dropped 0 bases, with 10 bases sitting between them. CDR3 length: 15 residues. The CDR3, as DNA: TGCGCCAGCAGCTCTAGTTTGAGCTCCTACAATGAGCAGTTCTTC. It codes for CASSSSLSSYNEQFF.

This chain connects TRBV19 to TRBJ2-1, with D possibly matching TRBD2 (6 bases). Deletions cut 3 bases from V and 0 bases from J, with 6 bases between. The CDR3 covers 14 residues. Germline V gives CDR1 LNHDA, CDR2 SQIVND (reference sequence). CDR3 sequence: CASSMEGSYNEQFF. The CDR3 nucleotides are TGTGCCAGTAGTATGGAGGGCTCCTACAATGAGCAGTTCTTC.

CDR3 protein: CASKTGTGGGEQFF. CDR3 coding DNA: TGTGCCTCTAAGACCGGGACAGGGGGGGGTGAGCAGTTCTTC. The chain carries TRBV3-1 (or the pseudogene TRBV3-2) and TRBJ2-1; 11 bases match TRBD1. The CDR3 sequence is 14 residues long. CDR1 and CDR2 from the germline V gene are LGHDT and YNNKEL (reference sequence). V lost 11 bases and J lost 9; bases outside the gene matches: 12.

This chain uses TRBV21-1 with TRBJ1-2. TRBV21-1 is termed a pseudogene. The CDR3 is 16 residues long. The CDR3 DNA is TGTGCCAGCAGCAAAGTAGCCTTCCCGGGGGGCTCTGGCTACACCTTC. Residues: CASSKVAFPGGSGYTF.

The V and J genes are TRBV19 and TRBJ2-2; no clear D. CDR3 length: 13 amino acids. Germline lookup yields CDR1 LNHDA and CDR2 SQIVND (reference sequence). Trimming removed 4 bases from V and 3 bases from J, with 6 bases in between. The CDR3 region has the DNA TGTGCCAGTAGTACACAAGACACCGGGGAGCTGTTTTTT. Protein product: CASSTQDTGELFF.

As DNA, the CDR3 is TGTGCCAGCAGCCCGACCCCCGGGAGTTACAACGAGCAGTACTTC. This codes for CASSPTPGSYNEQYF. The V gene is TRBV11-3, the J gene TRBJ2-7; tentative D call: TRBD2 (6 bases). Germline loops: CDR1 SGHNT, CDR2 YENEEA. V lost 5 bases and J lost 5, with 19 bases in between. The CDR3 consists of 15 residues.

V gene TRBV30 combines with J gene TRBJ2-1; D is perhaps TRBD1 (6 bases). Germline CDR1 GTSNPN, CDR2 SVGIG (reference sequence). This CDR3 spans 10 amino acids. Trimming left V 6 bases short and J 7 bases short, with 7 bases between. CDR3 loop: CACGQNEQFF. In DNA form, the CDR3 reads TGTGCCTGTGGACAGAATGAGCAGTTCTTC.

The chain carries TRBV20-1 and TRBJ2-7, with a possible D match to TRBD2 (7 bases). V dropped 3 bases and J dropped 3 bases, with 15 bases sitting between them. CDR1 and CDR2 from the germline V gene are DFQATT and SNEGSKA (reference sequence). The CDR3 runs 14 residues. CDR3 sequence (DNA): TGCAGTGCTAGTCTGAGGGGGGGTATCTACGAGCAGTACTTC. Translation gives CSASLRGGIYEQYF.

This chain uses TRBV4-3 with TRBJ2-7; a weak D match, TRBD2 (5 bases). V was cut by 1 base and J by 7 bases, with 17 bases left in between. The germline CDR1 and CDR2 sequences are LGHNA and YSLEER. The CDR3 runs to 15 residues. The CDR3 sequence: CASSQGRLAKWEQYF. Here the CDR3 DNA reads TGCGCCAGCAGCCAAGGCCGTTTAGCGAAATGGGAGCAGTACTTC.

The V and J genes are TRBV21-1 and TRBJ2-1; the listed D gene, TRBD1, was not tested against the DNA. TRBV21-1 counts as a pseudogene. The CDR3 is made up of 17 amino acids. The CDR3 reads CASSKAFRQGDNNEQFF. The CDR3 bases are TGTGCCAGCAGCAAAGCGTTCCGACAGGGGGATAACAATGAGCAGTTCTTC.

This rearrangement joins TRBV30 to TRBJ1-5, with D possibly being TRBD1 (6 bases). Trimming pared 4 bases from V and 5 bases from J, leaving 15 bases between. In germline, CDR1 is GTSNPN, CDR2 SVGIG (reference sequence). The CDR3 is 14 residues long. The CDR3 sequence: CAWNRDIGYQPQHF. CDR3 DNA: TGTGCCTGGAACCGGGACATCGGATATCAGCCCCAGCATTTT.

This clone was seen more than once but under ten times. This chain joins TRBV12-3 or TRBV12-4 and TRBJ2-7; D is possibly TRBD1 (5 bases). The CDR3 is made up of 12 amino acids. The V and J ends lost 6 bases and 4 bases respectively, with 10 bases between them. The CDR3 loop reads CASSLGRYEQYF. DNA for the CDR3: TGTGCCAGCAGCTTGGGGCGGTACGAGCAGTACTTC.

The CDR3 reads CASSWQGNAELFF. The CDR3 DNA sequence: TGTGCCAGCAGTTGGCAGGGGAACGCGGAACTGTTTTTT. The chain links TRBV12-3 or TRBV12-4 to TRBJ1-4; possibly TRBD1 for D (6 bases). CDR3 size: 13 residues. With 4 bases removed from V and 12 bases from J, the gap between germline ends came to 15 bases.